The rows below give T cell receptor beta chains drawn from one sample of a study of CD8+ T cells in alopecia areata. Profiled with immunoSEQ multiplex PCR; TCRdb holds only in-frame clones, not every one. Among some 95,000 clones, 44% were seen once, and the ten largest hold more than 15%. The source material was CD8+ T cells sorted from blood, sampled at week 24, from a patient treated with tofacitinib. The receptors were sampled from a human donor with alopecia areata. Each CDR3 is given with its conserved first and last residue. A D gene is named only where the DNA matches it firmly. Clone size is not always given. Where it is, it says once, few, many or a class for expanded clones.

v_call	j_call	clone_size	d_call	cdr3_aa	cdr3_nt
TRBV29-1	TRBJ2-1	-	-	CSVEDTISGSSYNEQFF	TGCAGCGTTGAAGACACAATTAGCGGAAGCTCCTACAATGAGCAGTTCTTC
TRBV27	TRBJ1-4	-	-	CASGLRRTNEKLFF	TGTGCCAGCGGGTTAAGACGGACTAATGAAAAACTGTTTTTT
TRBV4-3	TRBJ2-3	many	-	CASSSPTRGGTDTQYF	TGCGCCAGCAGCTCCCCTACGAGAGGGGGCACAGATACGCAGTATTTT
TRBV28	TRBJ2-7	-	-	CASSLPRDMTWRQYF	TGTGCCAGCAGTCTCCCCCGGGACATGACTTGGCGGCAGTACTTC
TRBV29-1	TRBJ2-1	-	-	CSVEGDGEQFF	TGCAGCGTTGAGGGCGATGGGGAGCAGTTCTTC
TRBV4-1	TRBJ2-1	-	TRBD2	CASGRQREYYNEQFF	TGCGCCAGCGGACGGCAGCGGGAGTATTACAATGAGCAGTTCTTC
TRBV13	TRBJ2-2	few	-	CASSSEITGELFF	TGTGCCAGCAGCTCCGAGATCACCGGGGAGCTGTTTTTT
TRBV9	TRBJ2-7	few	-	CASSVNPDVSGVYEQYF	TGTGCCAGCAGCGTAAACCCTGATGTTTCGGGGGTCTACGAGCAGTACTTC
TRBV4-1	TRBJ2-7	-	-	CASSQFALDSYEQYF	TGCGCCAGCAGCCAATTTGCCCTAGACTCCTACGAGCAGTACTTC
TRBV7-9	TRBJ1-4	-	TRBD1	CASKGDRMDEKLFF	TGTGCCAGCAAGGGGGACAGAATGGATGAAAAACTGTTTTTT
TRBV30	TRBJ2-1	-	-	CAWSVLSGGINEQFF	TGTGCCTGGAGTGTTTTATCAGGGGGGATCAATGAGCAGTTCTTC
TRBV2	TRBJ2-1	-	TRBD2	CASSETSGRAEFSEQFF	TGTGCCAGCAGTGAAACTAGCGGGAGGGCCGAGTTTTCCGAGCAGTTCTTC